This TCR beta chain was identified during a study of T cell clonality in common variable immunodeficiency. Whole-study findings and limits: CVID subjects had higher TCRbeta clonality than healthy controls, most marked in about a third. CVID subjects shared fewer TCRbeta clones than healthy controls did.

Trimming cost V 5 bases and J 2 bases, with 13 bases left between them. In germline, CDR1 is DFQATT, CDR2 SNEGSKA (reference sequence). This CDR3 is 13 amino acids long. This clone has at least ten counts. Its antigen is unidentified. The sequenced fragment ends 3 residues before the CDR3 boundary, so the rest is inferred from the germline J gene. Patients and controls were mostly of Caucasian heritage. Blood samples were heparinized, roughly 5 to 9 ml per donor. Only in-frame clones appear in the TCRdb table, and some are missing; sequencing was by immunoSEQ multiplex PCR. Found here are under 65,000 clones, no singletons; the ten largest cover about 0.9%.

This chain links TRBV20-1 with TRBJ2-7; the D gene is possibly TRBD2 (5 bases). This sequence originates from a person between 18 and 75 years old in good health. The sample consisted of peripheral blood mononuclear cells. CDR3 DNA (partial): TGCAGTGCTTCTTGGCGGGCTGCCTACGAG. This encodes CSASWRAAYE. In full, the CDR3 reads CSASWRAAYEQYF.